This is a list of T cell receptor beta chains from one sample in a study of T-cell reconstitution after alpha-beta-depleted transplantation in children. Via MiXCR, TCRdb re-called the PCR reads, giving one row per CDR3 protein. The data contain about 420,000 distinct CDR3 sequences, about 17% of them singletons. Sequenced material: PBMCs, mostly from graft donor cells, taken 360 days after TCRalphabeta/CD19-depleted stem cell transplant. Receptors were obtained from a boy under two years old who had a stem cell transplant for Wiskott-Aldrich syndrome, so the T cells may come from the graft donor. The CDR3 runs from the conserved cysteine through the conserved F or W. A D gene is named only where the DNA matches it firmly. Clone size is not always given. Where it is, it says once, few, many or a class for expanded clones.

j_gene,d_gene,v_gene,abundance,CDR3nt,CDR3aa
TRBJ1-6,NA,TRBV11-2,NA,TGTGCCAGCAGCGTCAGGACCTTTAATTCACCCCTCCACTTT,CASSVRTFNSPLHF
TRBJ2-7,NA,TRBV20-1,NA,TGCAGTGCTAGCATCGGAAAAGGACCCTACGAGCAGTACTTC,CSASIGKGPYEQYF
TRBJ2-5,NA,TRBV7-2,NA,TGTGCCAGCAGCCCATGGTCTGGGGCAGAGACCCAGTACTTC,CASSPWSGAETQYF
TRBJ1-5,NA,TRBV10-3,NA,TGTGCCATCAGTGAGGCGCAAGGGAATCAGCCCCAGCATTTT,CAISEAQGNQPQHF
TRBJ1-5,NA,TRBV6-1,few,TGTGCCAGCAGTGTCCTGGGACACCTAGGAAATCAGCCCCAGCATTTT,CASSVLGHLGNQPQHF
TRBJ1-3,NA,TRBV10-3,many,TGTGCCATCCGCGACCGAGGGGCAGGGATCTCTGGAAACACCATATATTTT,CAIRDRGAGISGNTIYF
TRBJ2-7,TRBD2,TRBV7-8,NA,TGTGCCAGCAGCTTAGAGGCTAGCGGGATCACCTACGAGCAGTACTTC,CASSLEASGITYEQYF
TRBJ2-7,TRBD1,TRBV4-1,few,TGCGCCAGCAGCCAGAGAGGGGGCGAGTACGAGCAGTACTTC,CASSQRGGEYEQYF
TRBJ2-7,TRBD2,TRBV30,few,TGTGCCTGGAGTGTATCGGGGGGCTACGAGCAGTACTTC,CAWSVSGGYEQYF
TRBJ2-3,TRBD1,TRBV29-1,once,TGCAGCGTTGCCCGGGACAGGGGTAGAGATACGCAGTATTTT,CSVARDRGRDTQYF
TRBJ2-5,NA,TRBV7-2,NA,TGTGCCAGCGCAAAAAATGGTCCGGAGACCCAGTACTTC,CASAKNGPETQYF
TRBJ2-1,TRBD2,TRBV20-1,NA,TGCAGTGCTAGAGCGGCTAGCGGGGGCTACAATGAGCAGTTCTTC,CSARAASGGYNEQFF
TRBJ2-1,TRBD2,TRBV11-2,NA,TGTGCCAGCAGCCTGACTAGCGCGGGGAGCTCCTACAATGAGCAGTTCTTC,CASSLTSAGSSYNEQFF
TRBJ2-2,NA,TRBV4-3,NA,TGCGCCAGCAGCCAAGAATTTAGGCGATTCGGGGAGCTGTTTTTT,CASSQEFRRFGELFF
TRBJ1-2,NA,TRBV3-1,NA,TGTGCCAGCAGCCAAGTGGGAACTAACTATGGCTACACCTTC,CASSQVGTNYGYTF
TRBJ2-5,TRBD1,TRBV27,NA,TGTGCCAGCAGCTTATGGGCAGGGGGCTACCAAGAGACCCAGTACTTC,CASSLWAGGYQETQYF
TRBJ2-1,NA,TRBV12-3/TRBV12-4,few,TGTGCCAGCAGTTTAGCGCAGGTGGGGAGGTACCGTGAGCAGTTCTTC,CASSLAQVGRYREQFF
TRBJ1-1,NA,TRBV24-1,NA,TGTGCCACCAGTGTGGCTTCGGGGACTGAAGCTTTCTTT,CATSVASGTEAFF
TRBJ1-3,NA,TRBV6-2/TRBV6-3,NA,TGTGCCAGCAGTTACGAAGGACTTACTGGAAACACCATATATTTT,CASSYEGLTGNTIYF
TRBJ2-7,TRBD2,TRBV20-1,few,TGCAGTGCTCCAAGCGGGGGGACTTACTACGAGCAGTACTTC,CSAPSGGTYYEQYF
TRBJ1-4,NA,TRBV20-1,few,TGCAGTGCTAGAGATGACGGGACTAATGAAAAACTGTTTTTT,CSARDDGTNEKLFF
TRBJ1-1,NA,TRBV27,NA,TGTGCCAGCAGCCTAGACCGGGACCGCACTGAAGCTTTCTTT,CASSLDRDRTEAFF
TRBJ2-6,NA,TRBV7-8,NA,TGTGCCAGCAGCTTAGCTCGTGGGGGTTGGGGGGCCTCTGGGGCCAACGTCCTGACTTTC,CASSLARGGWGASGANVLTF
TRBJ2-5,NA,TRBV12-3/TRBV12-4,few,TGTGCCAGCAGTTTGTACCAGGGGGAGACCCAGTACTTC,CASSLYQGETQYF
TRBJ1-4,TRBD1,TRBV7-6,few,TGTGCCAGCAGCTTAGGGGGACAGACTGCAACTAATGAAAAACTGTTTTTT,CASSLGGQTATNEKLFF
TRBJ2-7,TRBD2,TRBV4-1,NA,TGCGCCAGCAGCCAAAGTTCTAGCGGGAGATCAGCGAGCGAGCAGTACTTC,CASSQSSSGRSASEQYF
TRBJ2-5,NA,TRBV7-9,NA,TGTGCCAGCAGCTTAGCGAGGTTAGGAAGGGAGACCCAGTACTTC,CASSLARLGRETQYF
TRBJ2-1,NA,TRBV10-2,NA,TGCGCCAGCGGTGGTCAGGGACTTTATGAGCAGTTCTTC,CASGGQGLYEQFF
TRBJ2-2,NA,TRBV5-6,many,TGTGCCAGCAGCTTGAAGGGTCCCGGGGAGCTGTTTTTT,CASSLKGPGELFF
TRBJ2-7,TRBD2,TRBV12-3/TRBV12-4,few,TGTGCCAGCACCGTAGCGGGAAGCTCCTACGAGCAGTACTTC,CASTVAGSSYEQYF
TRBJ2-1,TRBD2,TRBV20-1,NA,TGCAGTGCTAGTCAACCAAGCGGGAGCCACTACAATGAGCAGTTCTTC,CSASQPSGSHYNEQFF
TRBJ2-2,TRBD1,TRBV5-1,few,TGCGCCAGCAGCTTGAGGGCCGATCAGACAGGGCCCGGGGAGCTGTTTTTT,CASSLRADQTGPGELFF
TRBJ1-4,TRBD1,TRBV7-2,NA,TGTGCCAGCAGCTTAGCGGGACAGGTTAATGAAAAACTGTTTTTT,CASSLAGQVNEKLFF
TRBJ2-4,NA,TRBV12-3/TRBV12-4,few,TGTGCCAGCAGTATGGGGCGGACTCCTCTAGCCAAAAACATTCAGTACTTC,CASSMGRTPLAKNIQYF
TRBJ1-2,TRBD1,TRBV29-1,NA,TGCAGCGTTCGGACAGGGGGATGGCTTAACTATGGCTACACCTTC,CSVRTGGWLNYGYTF
TRBJ2-1,TRBD2,TRBV3-1,few,TGTGCCAGCAGCCCAGCCCGGCCTGGCGGGAGGGCCCGCAATGAGCAGTTCTTC,CASSPARPGGRARNEQFF
TRBJ2-2,NA,TRBV7-6,NA,TGTGCCAGCAGCTTAGGCAGGGGAGACGGGGAGCTGTTTTTT,CASSLGRGDGELFF
TRBJ2-3,NA,TRBV2,few,TGTGCCAGCAGTGAACGGCCCTTCGCAGATACGCAGTATTTT,CASSERPFADTQYF
TRBJ2-2,TRBD1,TRBV19,NA,TGTGCCAGTAGTGGACAGGGGTCGAACACCGGGGAGCTGTTTTTT,CASSGQGSNTGELFF
TRBJ2-3,TRBD1,TRBV28,few,TGTGCCAGCAGACTCACAGGGGAAGTAACAGATACGCAGTATTTT,CASRLTGEVTDTQYF
TRBJ1-2,TRBD1,TRBV4-1,few,TGCGCCAGCAGCCAAGACGGACAGGGAGTCTATGGCTACACCTTC,CASSQDGQGVYGYTF
TRBJ2-7,NA,TRBV5-1,few,TGCGCCAGCAGCAAGGGACTGACCTACAACCTTAGGGAGCAGTACTTC,CASSKGLTYNLREQYF
TRBJ2-4,TRBD1,TRBV6-5,NA,TGTGCCAGCAGTTACACAGGGGGTGACATTCAGTACTTC,CASSYTGGDIQYF
TRBJ2-5,NA,TRBV12-3/TRBV12-4,NA,TGTGCCAGCAGTGTTGACCACCAAGAGACCCAGTACTTC,CASSVDHQETQYF
TRBJ2-5,NA,TRBV20-1,many,TGCAGTGCCCGAAGGGCATCTCAAGAGACCCAGTACTTC,CSARRASQETQYF
TRBJ1-1,NA,TRBV7-9,few,TGTGCCAGCAGCTTAGCGAGTCTGGGGGATGAAGCTTTCTTT,CASSLASLGDEAFF
TRBJ2-1,NA,TRBV2,few,TGTGCCAGCAGTCTACCCGGACCCGCGGGGTACAATGAGCAGTTCTTC,CASSLPGPAGYNEQFF
TRBJ1-1,NA,TRBV19,NA,TGTGCCAGTAGTGTTCAACAGGGCACTGAAGCTTTCTTT,CASSVQQGTEAFF
TRBJ2-3,TRBD2,TRBV25-1,NA,TGTGCCAGCAGTGAATGGGGGGGAGATACGCAGTATTTT,CASSEWGGDTQYF
TRBJ1-1,NA,TRBV24-1,few,TGTGCCACCAGTGATTTAGGTGAAGCTTTCTTT,CATSDLGEAFF
TRBJ1-1,NA,TRBV6-5,few,TGTGCCAGCAGATTTTGGGGAGCGAGGAACACTGAAGCTTTCTTT,CASRFWGARNTEAFF
TRBJ2-1,NA,TRBV7-2,few,TGTGCCAGCAGCTTAGACGGACGGCACTTCTACAATGAGCAGTTCTTC,CASSLDGRHFYNEQFF
TRBJ2-1,NA,TRBV7-9,NA,TGTGCCAGCACAAGGGGAGGCAATGAGCAGTTCTTC,CASTRGGNEQFF
TRBJ2-1,NA,TRBV11-2,few,TGTGCCAGCAGCTTATTTAGGTCTACCTCCTACAATGAGCAGTTCTTC,CASSLFRSTSYNEQFF
TRBJ2-5,TRBD2,TRBV12-3/TRBV12-4,few,TGTGCCAGCAGAACTAGCGGGGGTAAAGCGGAGACCCAGTACTTC,CASRTSGGKAETQYF